This T cell receptor (beta chain) was recorded in a study of T cells in Graves' hyperthyroidism and ophthalmopathy. The study's findings and limits: Ophthalmopathy onset followed model prediction by a median roughly six months. A model using 13 V-J features told ophthalmopathy apart from stable hyperthyroidism.

This clonotype was counted many times. Its antigen is not identified. Subjects aged 18 to 65 presented with newly diagnosed hyperthyroidism of less than 2 months' duration. Amplified TCR beta CDR3 regions came from RNA transcripts. RT-PCR in the first round (using the HTBI primer set) targeted the TCR CDR3. TCRdb ran MiXCR on the multiplex PCR reads and lists one entry per CDR3 protein. This table has about 580,000 distinct CDR3 sequences, 46% appearing once. Germline V CDR1 and CDR2: LGHNA, YNFKEQ. This CDR3 has 15 amino acids. V was shortened by 1 base and J by 2 bases, with 11 bases between the two germline ends.

This receptor was obtained from a young woman with Graves' hyperthyroidism. The V gene is TRBV4-2, the J gene TRBJ1-2, with TRBD1 as a possible D gene (5 bases). The specimen was peripheral blood or thyroid tissue (not recorded which). CDR3 in amino acids: CASSQVQGPNYGYTF. The CDR3 nucleotides read TGTGCCAGCAGCCAAGTGCAGGGTCCAAACTATGGCTACACCTTC.